This is a list of T cell receptor beta chains from one sample in a study of early T cells in non-severe SARS-CoV-2 infection. One entry per CDR3 protein results from TCRdb running MiXCR on the 5' RACE reads. The sample records roughly 34,000 distinct CDR3 sequences, around 7% being singletons. The input for sequencing was whole blood, taken at baseline. Receptor source: an adult who was a healthcare worker with PCR-confirmed SARS-CoV-2 infection or an uninfected control (not recorded which). The CDR3 runs from the conserved cysteine through the conserved F or W. Each record gives: CDR3 length, J gene, D gene, V gene, clone size, CDR3 protein, CDR3 DNA. The D gene is left open where the match is weak. Only part of the rows carry a size: once, few, many, or a class if the clone is expanded.

16	TRBJ1-5	TRBD1	TRBV19	many	CASSKSRDSTYQPQHF	TGTGCCAGTAGTAAATCCCGGGACAGCACCTATCAGCCCCAGCATTTT
18	TRBJ2-1	TRBD2	TRBV20-1	-	CSARGDSGSPRLGNEQFF	TGCAGTGCTAGGGGCGATAGCGGGAGCCCTCGGTTGGGCAATGAGCAGTTCTTC
13	TRBJ1-5	TRBD1	TRBV12-5	many	CASVSGGNQPQHF	TGTGCTAGTGTATCAGGGGGGAATCAGCCCCAGCATTTT
17	TRBJ2-2	TRBD1	TRBV20-1	-	CSARGKSGTGNTGELFF	TGCAGTGCTAGGGGAAAATCCGGGACAGGGAACACCGGGGAGCTGTTTTTT
16	TRBJ2-3	-	TRBV5-1	-	CASSFDSGISTDTQYF	TGCGCCAGCAGCTTCGATAGCGGAATTAGCACAGATACGCAGTATTTT
15	TRBJ2-5	TRBD1	TRBV5-1	once	CASSGDSAPYETQYF	TGCGCCAGCAGCGGGGACAGCGCCCCTTATGAGACCCAGTACTTC
15	TRBJ2-3	TRBD2	TRBV29-1	many	CSVGLAGGQGDTQYF	TGCAGCGTCGGACTAGCGGGAGGGCAGGGAGATACGCAGTATTTT
14	TRBJ1-3	-	TRBV6-5	many	CASSRRGTGNTIYF	TGTGCCAGCAGTAGACGGGGTACTGGAAACACCATATATTTT
15	TRBJ2-6	TRBD1	TRBV12-3/TRBV12-4	few	CASRRQGDGANVLTF	TGTGCCAGCCGAAGACAGGGGGACGGGGCCAACGTCCTGACTTTC
19	TRBJ2-3	-	TRBV30	many	CAWSPNPRKSGRNTDTQYF	TGTGCCTGGAGTCCCAACCCCAGGAAAAGCGGAAGAAACACAGATACGCAGTATTTT
15	TRBJ1-5	-	TRBV7-8	-	CASSLDTSSNQPQHF	TGTGCCAGCAGCTTAGATACAAGTAGCAATCAGCCCCAGCATTTT
15	TRBJ1-2	-	TRBV18	many	CASSLGPDPNYGYTF	TGTGCCAGCTCACTGGGTCCGGACCCTAACTATGGCTACACCTTC
14	TRBJ2-7	TRBD2	TRBV7-2	-	CASSRSGRFYEQYF	TGTGCCAGCAGCCGGAGCGGGAGGTTTTACGAGCAGTACTTC
12	TRBJ1-1	-	TRBV6-5	-	CASSPTQTEAFF	TGTGCCAGCAGTCCCACCCAAACTGAAGCTTTCTTT
16	TRBJ2-3	-	TRBV5-5	few	CASSLGPGPAADTQYF	TGTGCCAGCAGCTTGGGACCGGGCCCGGCCGCAGATACGCAGTATTTT
16	TRBJ1-5	-	TRBV24-1	many	CATSRGGLPQNQPQHF	TGTGCCACCAGTCGGGGGGGGCTCCCGCAAAATCAGCCCCAGCATTTT
15	TRBJ1-2	TRBD1	TRBV19	few	CASSDIRQGNYGYTF	TGTGCCAGTAGTGACATCCGACAGGGTAACTATGGCTACACCTTC
15	TRBJ2-3	-	TRBV9	few	CASSEYGGSTDTQYF	TGTGCCAGCAGCGAATACGGGGGAAGCACAGATACGCAGTATTTT
15	TRBJ2-6	TRBD1	TRBV29-1	-	CSVEGGGDGANVLTF	TGCAGCGTTGAAGGAGGGGGCGACGGGGCCAACGTCCTGACTTTC
15	TRBJ2-3	-	TRBV7-2	many	CASSGLNRGGDTQYF	TGTGCCAGCAGCGGCCTGAACCGGGGTGGTGATACGCAGTATTTT
19	TRBJ2-5	-	TRBV6-5	many	CASSARGAVFQFSQETQYF	TGTGCCAGCAGTGCCCGAGGAGCGGTGTTCCAATTCTCCCAAGAGACCCAGTACTTC
14	TRBJ1-4	-	TRBV7-2	-	CASSSTGSGEKLFF	TGTGCCAGCAGCTCAACAGGGTCCGGGGAAAAACTGTTTTTT
12	TRBJ2-3	-	TRBV12-3/TRBV12-4	few	CASSIPTDTQYF	TGTGCCAGCAGTATACCCACAGATACGCAGTATTTT
15	TRBJ1-3	TRBD1	TRBV2	-	CASSDPRGFGNTIYF	TGTGCCAGCAGTGACCCCAGGGGGTTCGGAAACACCATATATTTT
13	TRBJ1-1	-	TRBV7-3	-	CASSLDGRTEAFF	TGTGCCAGCAGCCTCGACGGGCGTACTGAAGCTTTCTTT
13	TRBJ2-2	TRBD1	TRBV19	many	CASKGQWAGELFF	TGTGCCAGTAAGGGACAGTGGGCCGGGGAGCTGTTTTTT
16	TRBJ2-5	TRBD2	TRBV12-3/TRBV12-4	few	CASTGGGGAAQETQYF	TGTGCCAGCACCGGGGGGGGTGGAGCCGCCCAAGAGACCCAGTACTTC
13	TRBJ2-1	-	TRBV6-2/TRBV6-3	medium-sized	CASKILAHNEQFF	TGTGCCAGCAAAATACTAGCCCACAATGAGCAGTTCTTC
15	TRBJ2-1	TRBD2	TRBV6-4	many	CASSDGLAGGNEQFF	TGTGCCAGCAGTGATGGGTTAGCGGGAGGCAATGAGCAGTTCTTC
15	TRBJ2-7	TRBD2	TRBV19	few	CASRRAAGEVFEQYF	TGTGCCAGTAGAAGGGCAGCGGGAGAAGTTTTCGAGCAGTACTTC
15	TRBJ1-6	-	TRBV10-3	few	CATSASTQNNSPLHF	TGTGCCACCAGTGCCTCGACACAGAATAATTCACCCCTCCACTTT
15	TRBJ2-1	TRBD2	TRBV7-8	few	CASSLAGLGYNEQFF	TGTGCCAGCAGCTTAGCGGGACTAGGCTACAATGAGCAGTTCTTC
15	TRBJ2-5	-	TRBV7-3	few	CASSRTAGVGETQYF	TGTGCCAGCAGCCGGACGGCAGGGGTAGGGGAGACCCAGTACTTC
12	TRBJ2-2	-	TRBV20-1	many	CSAWGNTGELFF	TGCAGTGCTTGGGGGAACACCGGGGAGCTGTTTTTT
12	TRBJ2-1	-	TRBV29-1	-	CSVELQWDEQFF	TGCAGCGTGGAACTTCAGTGGGATGAGCAGTTCTTC
13	TRBJ2-3	-	TRBV24-1	few	CKTRDGITDTQYF	TGCAAAACTCGGGACGGCATCACAGATACGCAGTATTTT
14	TRBJ1-6	TRBD1	TRBV7-9	many	CASSGQGSISPLHF	TGTGCCAGCAGCGGACAGGGGAGTATTTCACCCCTCCACTTT
18	TRBJ2-3	TRBD2	TRBV7-9	-	CASSPTRMLREGQDTQYF	TGTGCCAGCAGCCCGACCCGAATGTTGCGGGAGGGCCAGGATACGCAGTATTTT
15	TRBJ1-6	-	TRBV11-2	few	CASSLEAGVNSPLHF	TGTGCCAGCAGCTTAGAGGCAGGGGTAAATTCACCCCTCCACTTT
15	TRBJ2-1	TRBD2	TRBV27	-	CASSLLASGYNEQFF	TGTGCCAGCAGTTTATTGGCTAGCGGATACAATGAGCAGTTCTTC
14	TRBJ1-2	TRBD1	TRBV7-9	many	CASTRQGPHYGYTF	TGTGCCAGCACCCGACAGGGTCCCCATTATGGCTACACCTTC
13	TRBJ2-3	TRBD1	TRBV29-1	-	CSIRQGASDTQYF	TGCAGCATAAGACAGGGGGCCTCAGATACGCAGTATTTT
19	TRBJ2-3	TRBD2	TRBV4-2	many	CASSPIFPGLAGDTDTQYF	TGTGCCAGCAGCCCCATCTTTCCGGGACTAGCGGGAGATACAGATACGCAGTATTTT
15	TRBJ1-5	TRBD1	TRBV7-2	many	CASSLVGQGIKAQHF	TGTGCCAGCAGCTTAGTGGGACAGGGTATCAAGGCCCAGCATTTT
15	TRBJ2-1	TRBD2	TRBV4-3	many	CASSLGLAGNNEQFF	TGCGCCAGCAGCCTAGGACTAGCGGGGAACAATGAGCAGTTCTTC
11	TRBJ2-5	-	TRBV29-1	-	CSGRTQETQYF	TGCAGCGGGAGGACTCAAGAGACCCAGTACTTC
12	TRBJ1-2	-	TRBV12-3/TRBV12-4	many	CASSWRDDGYTF	TGTGCCAGCAGTTGGAGGGATGATGGCTACACCTTC
15	TRBJ1-6	-	TRBV27	few	CASSLGGQINSPLHF	TGTGCCAGCAGTTTAGGTGGGCAGATCAATTCACCCCTCCACTTT
15	TRBJ2-1	TRBD2	TRBV7-2	-	CASSLDRGRGNEQFF	TGTGCCAGCAGCTTAGATCGCGGGAGAGGCAATGAGCAGTTCTTC
15	TRBJ2-3	-	TRBV7-9	many	CASSLALGDTDTQYF	TGTGCCAGCAGCTTAGCATTAGGCGACACAGATACGCAGTATTTT
14	TRBJ2-5	-	TRBV9	few	CASSADLYQETQYF	TGTGCCAGCAGCGCTGATTTGTACCAAGAGACCCAGTACTTC
15	TRBJ2-2	-	TRBV7-9	-	CASSLSLADTGELFF	TGTGCCAGCAGCTTAAGCCTAGCAGACACCGGGGAGCTGTTTTTT
16	TRBJ2-1	TRBD2	TRBV19	-	CASSPTGTRGGNEQFF	TGTGCCAGTAGCCCTACGGGGACTAGGGGAGGCAATGAGCAGTTCTTC
16	TRBJ2-7	TRBD1	TRBV15	many	CATSREKPGTASEQYF	TGTGCCACCAGCAGAGAAAAACCCGGGACAGCCTCCGAGCAGTACTTC
13	TRBJ2-7	-	TRBV29-1	many	CSVVLGPAYEQYF	TGCAGCGTTGTTTTGGGTCCAGCCTACGAGCAGTACTTC
12	TRBJ1-1	-	TRBV12-5	few	CASGLVRAQAFF	TGTGCTAGTGGTTTGGTTAGGGCCCAGGCTTTCTTT
13	TRBJ2-3	TRBD1	TRBV20-1	many	CSATGQVTDTQYF	TGCAGTGCTACCGGACAGGTCACAGATACGCAGTATTTT